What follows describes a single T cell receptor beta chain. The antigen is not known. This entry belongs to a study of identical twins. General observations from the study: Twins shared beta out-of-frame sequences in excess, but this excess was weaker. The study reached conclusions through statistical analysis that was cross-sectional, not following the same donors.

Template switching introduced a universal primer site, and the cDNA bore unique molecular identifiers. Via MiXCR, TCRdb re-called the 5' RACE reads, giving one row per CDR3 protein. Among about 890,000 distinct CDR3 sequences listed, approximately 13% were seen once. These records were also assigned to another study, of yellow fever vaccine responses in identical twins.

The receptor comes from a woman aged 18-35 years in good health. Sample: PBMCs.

The CDR3 DNA sequence: TGTGCCAGCAGCCAAGTTTGGACAAATGCCTACGAGCAGTACTTC. Translated, it gives CASSQVWTNAYEQYF. The genes are TRBV3-1 and TRBJ2-7; perhaps TRBD1 as D (5 bases). Per germline, CDR1 LGHDT and CDR2 YNNKEL (reference sequence). The CDR3 consists of 15 residues. V dropped 1 base and J dropped 2 bases, with 12 bases sitting between them.